The rows below give T cell receptor beta chains drawn from one sample of a study of blood T cells in healthy people across ages. TCRdb used MiXCR to reprocess the 5' RACE reads, holding one entry per CDR3 protein. The sample has roughly 2 million distinct CDR3 sequences; just under 50% are singletons. The sequenced material came from blood. These receptors were obtained from a woman aged 40 to 50 in good health. Each CDR3 is given with its conserved first and last residue. A D gene is named only where the DNA matches it firmly. Not every row has a clone size; where given, it reads once, few, many or a size class.

D,J,V,size,DNA,CDR3
TRBD1,TRBJ1-4,TRBV20-1,.,TGCAGTGCTAGCGCGGGACAGGGAGGCACTAATGAAAAACTGTTTTTT,CSASAGQGGTNEKLFF
.,TRBJ1-1,TRBV9,.,TGTGCCAGCAGCGTAAGTTTGAAGACTGAAGCTTTCTTT,CASSVSLKTEAFF
.,TRBJ2-7,TRBV6-6,few,TGTGCCAGCGAGGATTTTCCTAGCTCCTACGAGCAGTACTTC,CASEDFPSSYEQYF
TRBD1,TRBJ2-7,TRBV6-2/TRBV6-3,.,TGTGCCAGCAGAAGGACAGGGGGCAAGAACGAGCAGTACTTC,CASRRTGGKNEQYF
.,TRBJ2-6,TRBV3-1,few,TGTGCCAGCAGCCAACATCGCTCTGGGGCCAACGTCCTGACTTTC,CASSQHRSGANVLTF
.,TRBJ2-7,TRBV7-2,once,TGTGCCAGCAGCACCGACAGTCGAAATACGTACGAGCAGTACTTC,CASSTDSRNTYEQYF
.,TRBJ2-7,TRBV27,.,TGTGCCAGCAGTGGGGGCCCGGGGTTAACCTACGAGCAGTACTTC,CASSGGPGLTYEQYF
TRBD1,TRBJ2-1,TRBV6-5,.,TGTGCCAGCAGACGAGGACAGGGGCGCGTGCAGTTCTTC,CASRRGQGRVQFF
TRBD2,TRBJ2-1,TRBV11-1,.,TGTGCCAGCAGCCCGGGAGGGATAGTCGGCTCCTACAATGAGCAGTTCTTC,CASSPGGIVGSYNEQFF
.,TRBJ1-1,TRBV5-1,.,TGCGCCAGCAGCTTGGTAGCGGGGACTATGAACACTGAAGCTTTCTTT,CASSLVAGTMNTEAFF
TRBD2,TRBJ2-4,TRBV20-1,.,TGCAGTGCTAGGAGAGGGACTAGCGGGGGGTTTGCCAAAAACATTCAGTACTTC,CSARRGTSGGFAKNIQYF
TRBD1,TRBJ2-4,TRBV5-5,.,TGTGCCAGCAGCCAGGTCCGCGACAGGGGTGAAGGAAACATTCAGTACTTC,CASSQVRDRGEGNIQYF
.,TRBJ1-2,TRBV9,.,TGTGCCAGCAGCGTAGGTCTTTCTGGCTACACCTTC,CASSVGLSGYTF
TRBD2,TRBJ2-1,TRBV7-2,.,TGTGCCAGCATCGTGGAAGCGGGGGGGCCCTACAATGAGCAGTTCTTC,CASIVEAGGPYNEQFF
.,TRBJ1-2,TRBV9,.,TGTGCCAGCAGCACTCGCCCGCAGACAGGAGACTATGGCTACACCTTC,CASSTRPQTGDYGYTF
TRBD1,TRBJ1-4,TRBV7-9,.,TGTGCCAGCAGCCATGACAGGGAACAGGGTGAAAAACTGTTTTTT,CASSHDREQGEKLFF
TRBD1,TRBJ2-2,TRBV4-2,.,TGTGCCAGCCCCATCGTAGTCAGGGGGCATACCGGGGAGCTGTTTTTT,CASPIVVRGHTGELFF
.,TRBJ2-1,TRBV20-1,few,TGCAGTGCTAGAGAAGTTCTAGGCCGCTCCTACAATGAGCAGTTCTTC,CSAREVLGRSYNEQFF
TRBD2,TRBJ2-5,TRBV28,.,TGTGCCAGCAGGAGGGGAACGGCGGGGGGGGACACAGATACGCAGTACTTC,CASRRGTAGGDTDTQYF
.,TRBJ1-4,TRBV4-1,.,TGCGCCAGCAGCCGTCTCGGCAGGGACGAAAAACTGTTTTTT,CASSRLGRDEKLFF
TRBD1,TRBJ2-3,TRBV7-2,.,TGTGTCAGCAGCTCTCCTCCAGATGGGGACAGGATAGTCACCACAGATACGCAGTATTTT,CVSSSPPDGDRIVTTDTQYF
.,TRBJ1-5,TRBV7-2,.,TGTGCCAGCAGCTCTTTGGTTGGTGTAGGACAGTATAGCAATCAGCCCCAGCATTTT,CASSSLVGVGQYSNQPQHF
.,TRBJ2-4,TRBV27,.,TGTGCCAGCAGTTTGGGGGAAGGTAACATTCAGTACTTC,CASSLGEGNIQYF
TRBD1,TRBJ2-7,TRBV29-1,.,TGCAGCGGGTCCGGGACAGGCGAAACCTACGAGCAGTACTTC,CSGSGTGETYEQYF
TRBD2,TRBJ2-1,TRBV2,.,TGTGCCAGCAGTCCGCTAGCGGGGGGGCCAGTTGAGCAGTTCTTC,CASSPLAGGPVEQFF
TRBD1,TRBJ1-5,TRBV6-1,.,TGTGCCAGCATTCCGGGACAGCCTAGTTCACAGCCCCAGCATTTT,CASIPGQPSSQPQHF
.,TRBJ1-6,TRBV7-3,.,TGTGCCAGCAGCTTGGGCGTAGGTTCACCCCTCCACTTT,CASSLGVGSPLHF
TRBD2,TRBJ2-1,TRBV10-3,.,TGTGCCATCGACACGGGGGGCAATGAGCAGTTCTTC,CAIDTGGNEQFF
.,TRBJ2-7,TRBV6-2/TRBV6-3,.,TGTGCCAGCCGAGCTCGTGGCTATTTCTACGAGCAGTACTTC,CASRARGYFYEQYF
.,TRBJ2-1,TRBV6-5,.,TGTGCCAGCCGTATAACGTTCGAGAGCTCCTACAATGAGCAGTTCTTC,CASRITFESSYNEQFF
.,TRBJ2-3,TRBV7-3,.,TGTGCCAGCAGCTCTAGTAGGGGCCGGGCAGATACGCAGTATTTT,CASSSSRGRADTQYF
.,TRBJ2-5,TRBV5-6,.,TGTGCCAGCAGCATAAGCGTGCAAGAGACCCAGTACTTC,CASSISVQETQYF
.,TRBJ1-4,TRBV6-6,.,TGTGCCAGCAGTTACCCCCGGGCGGTTAATGAAAAACTGTTTTTT,CASSYPRAVNEKLFF
.,TRBJ1-6,TRBV4-1,.,TGCGCCAGCAGCCAGGACCTACAGGGTTTTAATTCACCCCTCCACTTT,CASSQDLQGFNSPLHF
TRBD2,TRBJ2-3,TRBV10-3,.,TGTGCCATCAGTGATCCTGGACTAGCCTCCGGAGATACGCAGTATTTT,CAISDPGLASGDTQYF
.,TRBJ1-2,TRBV11-2,.,TGTGCCAGCAGCCTGGCCACAGGGTTCTGCACCTTC,CASSLATGFCTF
TRBD2,TRBJ2-1,TRBV7-2,.,TGTGCCAGCAGCTTAGCGGGACTAGCGACCAATGAGCAGTTCTTC,CASSLAGLATNEQFF
TRBD2,TRBJ2-1,TRBV6-1,.,TGTGCCAGCCTGTGGGTCTTAGCGGGATCCGGAGAGCAGTTCTTC,CASLWVLAGSGEQFF
.,TRBJ2-7,TRBV18,.,TGTGCCAGCTCACCCTCGGTATCGGATCGCGAGCAGTACTTC,CASSPSVSDREQYF
TRBD2,TRBJ2-7,TRBV20-1,.,TGCAGTGCTAGCGGTTTGCGGGGGGCCCTTTCCTACGAGCAGTACTTC,CSASGLRGALSYEQYF
.,TRBJ2-4,TRBV4-2,.,TGTGCCAGCAGCCAAGATCGGACTGCCCGAACCCAGTACTTC,CASSQDRTARTQYF
TRBD1,TRBJ2-1,TRBV9,few,TGTGCCAGCAGCTTCTCGGACAGGGATGAGCAGTTCTTC,CASSFSDRDEQFF
.,TRBJ2-3,TRBV7-8,.,TGTGCCAGCAGCCCCCCCCAGCCTAACACAGATACGCAGTATTTT,CASSPPQPNTDTQYF
.,TRBJ1-3,TRBV20-1,.,TGCAGTGCTAGAGAAATTCCTAGGGGGATTAACTCTGGAAACACCATATATTTT,CSAREIPRGINSGNTIYF
.,TRBJ1-4,TRBV6-2/TRBV6-3,.,TGTGCCAGCAGGAGTGAAGATTATAATGAAAAACTGTTTTTT,CASRSEDYNEKLFF
.,TRBJ1-2,TRBV15,.,TGTGCCACCAGGACTTTTCAAAGAACCAACTATGGCTACACCTTC,CATRTFQRTNYGYTF
TRBD1,TRBJ2-1,TRBV28,few,TGTGCCAGCAGTTGGACAGGAGAGGGCGAGCAGTTCTTC,CASSWTGEGEQFF
.,TRBJ2-1,TRBV12-3/TRBV12-4,.,TGTGCCAGCAGCTTGACCGACAGCCATGAGCAGTTCTTC,CASSLTDSHEQFF
.,TRBJ1-1,TRBV15,.,TGTGCCACCAGTCAACCGGGACGCAGCACTGAAGCTTTCTTT,CATSQPGRSTEAFF
.,TRBJ2-3,TRBV2,.,TGTGCCAGCAGTGAAGTAATGCCAGGGGGCACAGATACGCAGTATTTT,CASSEVMPGGTDTQYF
.,TRBJ1-2,TRBV27,.,TGTGCCAGCAGTCCATGGACAGAGATTAACTATGGCTACACCTTC,CASSPWTEINYGYTF
.,TRBJ1-2,TRBV6-5,few,TGTGCCAGCAGCCCCCGAGGGGGAAGGTCCGGCTACACCTTC,CASSPRGGRSGYTF
.,TRBJ1-6,TRBV6-6,.,TGTGCCAGCAGTTACCTACAGGGCTCGGATCTAAATTCACCCCTCCACTTT,CASSYLQGSDLNSPLHF
.,TRBJ2-3,TRBV5-1,.,TGCGCTACCTCGACGAGGCTGAAAGCAGATACGCAGTATTTT,CATSTRLKADTQYF